Listed here is a single T cell receptor (beta chain). Antigen: not known. This entry belongs to a study of T-cell reconstitution after alpha-beta-depleted transplantation in children. Germline V CDR1 and CDR2: MNHNS, SASEGT. The CDR3 is 15 residues long. V was shortened by 9 bases and J by 5 bases, with 22 bases between the two germline ends. Overall study results and limits: After transplant, high TCRbeta diversity at day 60 in some patients arose from surviving recipient T cells and thymic progenitors. By about two months after transplant, alpha-beta T cells reportedly arose from several hundred graft clones that had expanded. Hyperexpanded clones declined; after one year, newly produced T cells mostly supplied diversity.

Unique molecular identifiers tagged the TCRbeta library. TCRdb analysed the PCR reads with MiXCR anew, one entry per CDR3 protein. This table has approximately 3,000 distinct CDR3 sequences, over 25% appearing once. This TCR was sampled from a male patient under 10 years old who had a stem cell transplant for acute myeloid leukemia, so the T cells may come from the graft donor. This chain joins TRBV6-1 and TRBJ1-2; D is ambiguous. Here the sequenced sample was PBMCs, mostly from graft donor cells, taken 60 days after TCRalphabeta/CD19-depleted stem cell transplant. The CDR3 loop reads CASSTPRTGGYGYTF. CDR3 sequence (DNA): TGTGCCAGTTCCACCCCCAGGACGGGTGGGTATGGCTACACCTTC.